This T cell receptor beta chain came from a study of cytomegalovirus exposure and HLA in healthy donors. Study outcomes and limitations: It was confirmed in vitro that a few of the CMV-associated chains were specific for CMV antigens. HLA allele associations emerged for fewer than 20,000 TCR beta sequences in a later analysis, at 0.05 false discovery rate.

Notes on this clone: Antigen specificity is unknown.

The study ran its PCR with 60 Vbeta and 13 Jbeta primers. Measured with immunoSEQ multiplex PCR; TCRdb has only the in-frame clones, and not every one. Among roughly 97,000 clones listed, around 80% were seen once. The specimen was PBMCs. The receptor was derived from a woman aged 18-35 years in good health and CMV-seropositive.

The CDR3 region is CASSPDRVLNTEAFF. The CDR3 nucleotides are TGTGCCAGCAGCCCAGACAGGGTTCTGAACACTGAAGCTTTCTTT. V usage is TRBV6-6 and J usage is TRBJ1-1, with 7 bases identical to TRBD1. The CDR3 extends over 15 amino acids. With 6 bases clipped from V and 0 bases from J, the junction kept 7 bases outside the gene matches. The germline gives CDR1 MNHNY, CDR2 SVGAGI (reference sequence).